The next 17 T cell receptor beta chains were all read from a single sample in a study of T cell responses to AZD1222 COVID-19 vaccine. The protocol was immunoSEQ multiplex PCR, while the TCRdb copy is restricted to in-frame clones and leaves out a portion. Of roughly 180,000 clones listed, 87% were seen once; the top ten hold approximately 2.5%. The material was peripheral blood, obtained on day 0 of AZD1222 vaccination. The receptors stem from an adult in good health.

The rearrangement joins TRBV5-6 to TRBJ1-1; the D is unclear. From germline, CDR1 is SGHDT and CDR2 YYEEEE. Trimming pared 2 bases from V and 8 bases from J, leaving 10 bases between. This CDR3 is built from 12 residues. CDR3 region: CASSLNWREAFF. The CDR3 DNA reads TGTGCCAGCAGCTTAAACTGGAGGGAAGCTTTCTTT.

The genes are TRBV18 and TRBJ1-1; D is undetermined. The ends were cut back, 2 bases at V and 3 bases at J, with 7 bases in the middle. Germline CDR1 reads KGHSH; CDR2 reads LQKENI. The CDR3 loop spans 13 amino acids. CDR3 sequence: CASSPGQDTEAFF. Here the CDR3 DNA reads TGTGCCAGCTCACCAGGGCAAGACACTGAAGCTTTCTTT.

This clone was counted a single time. V and J are TRBV4-1 and TRBJ1-2, with 7 bases lining up with TRBD1. V lost 2 bases, J lost 4 bases, and 10 bases stayed unmatched. The CDR3 sequence is 16 residues long. Germline CDR1 reads MGHRA; CDR2 reads YSYEKL. Here the CDR3 reads CASSQPRRGQTYGYTF. Here the CDR3 DNA reads TGCGCCAGCAGCCAACCCAGGAGGGGGCAAACCTATGGCTACACCTTC.

There are a few counts of this clone. V usage is TRBV6-5 and J usage is TRBJ2-1; 10 bases match TRBD2. CDR1 is MNHEY, CDR2 SVGAGI, per germline. This CDR3 spans 15 amino acids. The V and J ends lost 5 bases and 7 bases, in that order; junction bases with no gene match: 8. The CDR3 coding sequence is TGTGCCAGCAGTCCAGCGGGAGGGCCCGGAAATGAGCAGTTCTTC. Protein sequence: CASSPAGGPGNEQFF.

This clone was counted once. The chain employs TRBV9 and TRBJ2-1; D call uncertain. Trimming took 0 bases from V and 10 from J, leaving 17 bases between them. The germline V gene has CDR1 SGDLS and CDR2 YYNGEE. CDR3 length equals 15 residues. CDR3 sequence (DNA): TGTGCCAGCAGCGTAGGACCAAATCCAATCGAGGAGCAGTTCTTC. It translates to CASSVGPNPIEEQFF.

The chain recombines TRBV11-3 with TRBJ2-5, with D perhaps matching TRBD2 (7 bases). CDR3 length: 17 residues. The V and J ends lost 1 base and 2 bases respectively, with 17 bases between them. CDR1 SGHNT and CDR2 YENEEA come from the germline V gene. The CDR3 DNA reads TGTGCCAGCAGCTTAGCTGGGGGCGGGAGAGGACAAGAGACCCAGTACTTC. Translating it yields CASSLAGGGRGQETQYF.

The chain employs TRBV11-3 and TRBJ2-1; D not resolved. V gave up 5 bases and J gave up 13 bases, with 6 bases separating them. This CDR3 has 9 amino acids. Per the germline V gene, CDR1 is SGHNT and CDR2 is YENEEA. This CDR3 reads CASSLAQFF. The CDR3, as DNA: TGTGCCAGCAGCCTGGCCCAGTTCTTC.

CDR3 coding DNA: TGTGCCAGCAGTTTAGGAACGGAGACCCAGTACTTC. The encoded protein is CASSLGTETQYF. This chain joins TRBV12-3 or TRBV12-4 and TRBJ2-5; the D is unclear. V was pared by 1 base and J by 5 bases, with 5 bases between. This CDR3 comprises 12 residues.

The rearrangement links TRBV19 to TRBJ2-7; the match to TRBD1 covers 8 bases. The trim removed 6 bases at V and 3 bases at J, leaving 4 bases unmatched. The germline CDR1 and CDR2 sequences are LNHDA and SQIVND (reference sequence). This CDR3 is built from 13 residues. The CDR3 DNA reads as TGTGCCAGTAGCAAAGGACAGGGCTACGAGCAGTACTTC. Protein sequence: CASSKGQGYEQYF.

The chain recombines TRBV18 with TRBJ1-2; 9 bases are shared with TRBD1. V lost 3 bases to trimming and J lost 5 bases; unmatched junction nucleotides: 10. The CDR3 length is 16 residues. From germline, CDR1 is KGHSH and CDR2 LQKENI. DNA of the CDR3: TGTGCCAGCTCACCCCTTGGACAGGGGAGGGAATATGGCTACACCTTC. It yields the protein CASSPLGQGREYGYTF.

A single count supports this clone. The chain uses TRBV19 and TRBJ1-4; D perhaps matches TRBD1 (5 bases). The germline CDR1 and CDR2 sequences are LNHDA and SQIVND (reference sequence). CDR3 length equals 16 residues. V shed 2 bases and J shed 6 bases, with 16 bases lying between them. The CDR3 DNA follows: TGTGCCAGTAGTATACGAAAGGGGAAGGCCGATGAAAAACTGTTTTTT. Amino acid sequence: CASSIRKGKADEKLFF.

V and J are TRBV6-5 and TRBJ1-1; 8 nucleotides agree with TRBD1. Germline V CDR1 and CDR2: MNHEY, SVGAGI. The CDR3 contains 16 residues. With V trimmed by 0 bases and J by 4 bases, 7 bases remained unmatched. The CDR3 DNA sequence: TGTGCCAGCAGTTACTCATGGACAGGGTCTAGCACTGAAGCTTTCTTT. It translates to CASSYSWTGSSTEAFF.

The table lists this clone with a count of one. For the CDR3, the DNA is TGTGCCAGTAGACAGGCCTATGGCTACACCTTC. As protein: CASRQAYGYTF. V usage is TRBV19 and J usage is TRBJ1-2, with D tentatively TRBD1 (5 bases). V lost 6 bases, J lost 4 bases, and 6 bases lay in between. CDR1 LNHDA and CDR2 SQIVND come from the germline V gene (reference sequence). The CDR3 consists of 11 residues.

The rearrangement links TRBV10-3 to TRBJ1-1; possible D gene TRBD1, 6 bases. There are 15 residues in the CDR3. CDR1 and CDR2 (germline): ENHRY, SYGVKD. V was clipped by 3 bases and J by 4 bases, with 15 bases between them. CDR3 in amino acids: CAISDIGGPGTEAFF. Here the CDR3 DNA reads TGTGCCATCAGTGATATTGGGGGCCCGGGCACTGAAGCTTTCTTT.

The chain is built from TRBV18 and TRBJ1-2; no clear D. The germline CDR1 and CDR2 sequences are KGHSH and LQKENI. V lost 2 bases and J 8 bases, leaving 9 bases between the germline ends. The CDR3 runs 12 residues. The CDR3 DNA sequence: TGTGCCAGCTCACCAGAGGGTGTCGGCTACACCTTC. Translated: CASSPEGVGYTF.

This clone was observed a few times. The chain links TRBV7-9 to TRBJ2-3; no reliable D call. Germline V gives CDR1 SEHNR, CDR2 FQNEAQ (reference sequence). This CDR3 region has 10 residues. V was pared by 10 bases and J by 6 bases, with 8 bases between. CDR3 DNA: TGTGCCATCCTCGTGGATACGCAGTATTTT. Translating gives CAILVDTQYF.

This rearrangement joins TRBV10-2 to TRBJ1-1, with TRBD1 matching over 8 bases. V dropped 0 bases and J dropped 2; count of bases not matched to a gene: 8. The length of the CDR3 is 17 residues. Germline CDR1 and CDR2: WSHSY and SAAADI. CDR3 amino acids: CASSESTGVASNTEAFF. CDR3 DNA: TGCGCCAGCAGTGAGTCGACAGGGGTTGCCTCTAACACTGAAGCTTTCTTT.